This T cell receptor beta chain was recovered during a study of T cell repertoires in cytomegalovirus infection. Trimming took off 0 bases at V and 8 bases at J, with 2 bases between the two ends. Germline loops: CDR1 SGHTA, CDR2 FQGNSA. The CDR3 is 12 amino acids. TCRdb used MiXCR to reprocess the reads, holding one entry per CDR3 protein. The table includes about 110,000 distinct CDR3 sequences, over 9% detected once. The sample holds many counts of this clonotype. What it binds is not known. The chain couples TRBV7-2 to TRBJ1-6, with D uncertain. The receptor comes from a human donor in good health (CMV status not recorded). Some clones in this sample may be carry-over from other donors' samples. The sequenced sample was PBMCs, sequenced either directly or after in vitro stimulation (not recorded which). The CDR3 sequence is CASSLADSPLHF. The CDR3 bases are TGTGCCAGCAGCTTAGCGGATTCACCCCTCCACTTT.